Below, 22 T cell receptor beta chains from the same sample are listed, as sequenced in a study of identical twins. Using its own MiXCR run on the 5' RACE reads, TCRdb lists one record per CDR3 protein. The sample records 700,000 or so distinct CDR3 sequences, around 21% being singletons. These data were also filed under a second study, of T cells expressing NK-cell markers.

What was sequenced was PBMCs. These receptors were collected from a woman aged 18-29 years in good health.

The V and J genes are TRBV27 and TRBJ1-2, with 7 bases lining up with TRBD1. Trimming cost V 5 bases and J 8 bases; bases outside gene matches: 14. Germline assignment: CDR1 MNHEY and CDR2 SMNVEV (reference sequence). The CDR3 is 15 amino acids. CDR3 region: CASSPPGGGNKGYTF. Written as DNA, the CDR3 is TGTGCCAGCAGTCCCCCGGGAGGGGGCAATAAGGGCTACACCTTC.

The chain combines TRBV7-2 with TRBJ2-5; 8 nucleotides align to TRBD2. V trimming: 6 bases; J trimming: 10 bases; junction bases outside the gene matches: 10. CDR3 length equals 13 residues. Germline lookup yields CDR1 SGHTA and CDR2 FQGNSA. CDR3 amino acids: CASRKSGSRGQYF. The CDR3 DNA sequence: TGTGCCAGCAGAAAGAGCGGGAGCAGGGGCCAGTACTTC.

The table lists this clonotype with a few counts. As DNA, the CDR3 is TGCAGCGTTGTGGGGAGAGAGACCCAGTACTTC. This sequence encodes CSVVGRETQYF. The rearrangement joins TRBV29-1 to TRBJ2-5, with D possibly being TRBD2 (5 bases). The CDR3 is 11 amino acids. The V gene lost 4 bases and the J gene lost 4 bases, with 7 bases spanning the gap. Germline V lookup: CDR1 SQVTM, CDR2 ANQGSEA.

This clonotype was recorded at least ten times. One end of the junction does not line up with germline, which may come from a read error. The rearrangement uses TRBV11-2 and TRBJ2-1, with 8 positions matching TRBD1. Germline V gene lookup returns CDR1 SGHAT and CDR2 FQNNGV. The CDR3 has 15 residues. CDR3 protein: CASTLLEAGGSEQFF. The CDR3 nucleotides are TGTGCCAGCACCTTACTGGAAGCAGGGGGCAGTGAGCAGTTCTTC. The full variable domain, with the rest looked up from reference TRBV11-2 and TRBJ2-1, is EAGVAQSPRYKIIEKRQSVAFWCNPISGHATLYWYQQILGQGPKLLIQFQNNGVVDDSQLPKDRFSAERLKGVDSTLKIQPAKLEDSAVYLCASTLLEAGGSEQFFGPGTRLTVL.

The chain couples TRBV9 to TRBJ2-1; 10 nucleotides agree with TRBD2. Trimming at V came to 0 bases and at J to 4 bases, leaving 4 bases not matched to a gene. This CDR3 is 16 amino acids long. Per the germline V gene, CDR1 is SGDLS and CDR2 is YYNGEE. Here the CDR3 reads CASSVGLAGEYNEQFF. As DNA, the CDR3 is TGTGCCAGCAGCGTAGGGCTAGCGGGGGAATACAATGAGCAGTTCTTC. The full variable domain, completed using reference TRBV9 and TRBJ2-1, is DSGVTQTPKHLITATGQRVTLRCSPRSGDLSVYWYQQSLDQGLQFLIQYYNGEERAKGNILERFSAQQFPDLHSELNLSSLELGDSALYFCASSVGLAGEYNEQFFGPGTRLTVL.

The chain combines TRBV29-1 with TRBJ2-7; possibly TRBD2 for D (5 bases). V lost 0 bases and J lost 3, with 6 bases in between. The CDR3 length is 12 residues. Germline values: CDR1 SQVTM, CDR2 ANQGSEA. The chain's CDR3 is CSVEEEDYEQYF. CDR3 nucleotide sequence: TGCAGCGTTGAAGAGGAGGACTACGAGCAGTACTTC.

V and J are TRBV27 and TRBJ2-7; D is unclear. CDR1 and CDR2 (germline): MNHEY, SMNVEV (reference sequence). V shed 3 bases and J shed 6 bases, with 15 bases lying between them. CDR3 length: 14 residues. The CDR3, as DNA: TGTGCCAGCAGTTTGAAAGAAAGTAGGGTCGAGCAGTACTTC. Its protein is CASSLKESRVEQYF.

There are a few counts of this clonotype. CDR3 protein: CASSFAGSGGSETQYF. CDR3 bases: TGCGCCAGCAGCTTCGCAGGGTCCGGGGGCTCAGAGACCCAGTACTTC. The chain recombines TRBV5-1 with TRBJ2-5, with D possibly being TRBD1 or TRBD2 (6 bases each). The CDR3 spans 16 residues. Looked up from germline, CDR1 is SGHRS and CDR2 is YFSETQ. V gave up 2 bases and J gave up 4 bases, with 18 bases separating them. The full variable domain, its missing parts supplied by reference TRBV5-1 and TRBJ2-5, is KAGVTQTPRYLIKTRGQQVTLSCSPISGHRSVSWYQQTPGQGLQFLFEYFSETQRNKGNFPGRFSGRQFSNSRSEMNVSTLELGDSALYLCASSFAGSGGSETQYFGPGTRLLVL.

This clonotype was counted a few times. The chain carries TRBV5-1 and TRBJ1-1, with D possibly matching TRBD1 (6 bases). Germline V gene lookup returns CDR1 SGHRS and CDR2 YFSETQ. The CDR3 sequence is 12 residues long. Trimming pared 5 bases from V and 4 bases from J, leaving 9 bases between. CDR3 sequence (DNA): TGCGCCAGCAGGGACAGCTTCACTGAAGCTTTCTTT. The encoded protein is CASRDSFTEAFF.

This clonotype was recorded at least ten times. The V call is TRBV20-1, the J call TRBJ1-1; unclear D gene. Germline V lookup: CDR1 DFQATT, CDR2 SNEGSKA (reference sequence). This CDR3 is built from 12 residues. As DNA, the CDR3 is TGCAGCCCTGGCGGCGTGAACACTGAAGCTTTCTTT. Residues: CSPGGVNTEAFF.

This rearrangement joins TRBV7-2 to TRBJ2-7, with D unresolved. CDR3 length equals 16 residues. The germline V and J ends were trimmed by 1 base and 2 bases, with 15 bases remaining between them. Germline V lookup: CDR1 SGHTA, CDR2 FQGNSA. CDR3 region: CASSLEGFHSTYEQYF. The CDR3, as DNA: TGTGCCAGCAGCTTAGAGGGTTTCCACAGCACCTACGAGCAGTACTTC.

The chain couples TRBV20-1 to TRBJ2-1, with TRBD2 matching 14 bases. The germline V gene has CDR1 DFQATT and CDR2 SNEGSKA (reference sequence). CDR3 length: 13 amino acids. V dropped 8 bases and J dropped 9; count of bases not matched to a gene: 6. The CDR3, as DNA: TGCAGTTCAACCGGGACTAGCGGGAGTGAGCAGTTCTTC. Its translation is CSSTGTSGSEQFF.

This chain links TRBV7-8 with TRBJ1-1; 7 bases are shared with TRBD1. Germline trimming cut 5 bases from V and 4 bases from J; bases unmatched to any gene: 10. The germline CDR1 and CDR2 sequences are SGHVS and FQNEAQ. There are 15 residues in the CDR3. The CDR3 here is CASSATGDSGTEAFF. As DNA, the CDR3 is TGTGCCAGCAGCGCTACAGGGGATAGCGGCACTGAAGCTTTCTTT.

This clonotype turned up a few times. The chain couples TRBV20-1 to TRBJ2-2, with 9 bases matching TRBD2. This CDR3 has 16 amino acids. Trimming at V came to 0 bases and at J to 5 bases, leaving 7 bases not matched to a gene. The germline CDR1 and CDR2 sequences are DFQATT and SNEGSKA (reference sequence). The CDR3 is CSARDPSGKGTGELFF. The CDR3 DNA is TGCAGTGCTAGAGACCCTAGCGGGAAAGGTACCGGGGAGCTGTTTTTT.

This clonotype was detected many times. The rearrangement joins TRBV5-6 to TRBJ2-1; maybe TRBD1 (6 bases). CDR3 size: 13 residues. V lost 2 bases to trimming and J lost 8 bases, with 11 bases between them. Germline V gene lookup returns CDR1 SGHDT and CDR2 YYEEEE. The CDR3 loop is CASSFTGFDEQFF. Written as DNA, the CDR3 is TGTGCCAGCAGCTTCACAGGGTTCGATGAGCAGTTCTTC.

This CDR3 reads CASSQESGRSYGYTF. The CDR3 DNA reads as TGTGCCAGCAGCCAAGAGTCAGGCAGGAGCTATGGCTACACCTTC. V and J are TRBV14 and TRBJ1-2; D gene uncertain. The V gene lost 0 bases and the J gene lost 4 bases, with 12 bases spanning the gap. CDR3 length: 15 residues. Germline CDR1 reads SGHDN; CDR2 reads FVKESK.

This clonotype was counted at least ten times. This chain connects TRBV5-1 to TRBJ2-1, with a weak D call TRBD1 (6 bases). Germline CDR1 is SGHRS and CDR2 is YFSETQ. The CDR3 is 15 residues long. The germline V and J ends were trimmed by 3 bases and 9 bases, with 19 bases remaining between them. The CDR3 here is CASSSNTGLKGEQFF. The CDR3 DNA is TGCGCCAGCAGCTCGAACACAGGGTTGAAGGGTGAGCAGTTCTTC.

This clonotype was counted at least ten times. This chain uses TRBV15 with TRBJ2-7, with a tentative D call TRBD2 (6 bases). The germline gives CDR1 LNHNV, CDR2 YYDKDF (reference sequence). The CDR3 sequence is 14 residues long. Trimming cost V 0 bases and J 4 bases, with 10 bases left between them. CDR3 sequence: CATSRDRTTYEQYF. The CDR3 nucleotides read TGTGCCACCAGCAGAGATCGGACTACATACGAGCAGTACTTC.

A few counts support this clonotype. The chain joins TRBV12-3 or TRBV12-4 to TRBJ2-1; a weak D match, TRBD2 (5 bases). The CDR3 has 16 residues. V lost 6 bases and J 5 bases, leaving 20 bases between the germline ends. The CDR3 loop is CASRDRGLGRHNEQFF. As DNA, the CDR3 is TGTGCCAGCAGGGATCGAGGGCTCGGTAGGCACAATGAGCAGTTCTTC.

The chain links TRBV28 to TRBJ2-2; D might be TRBD1 or TRBD2, each matching 5 bases. The ends were cut back, 3 bases at V and 3 bases at J, with 11 bases in the middle. This CDR3 has 15 amino acids. Germline V gene lookup returns CDR1 MDHEN and CDR2 SYDVKM. For the CDR3, the DNA is TGTGCCAGCAGTTTCCACGGGGCGTACACCGGGGAGCTGTTTTTT. Protein product: CASSFHGAYTGELFF.

V gene TRBV5-1 combines with J gene TRBJ1-5; TRBD1 is a possible D gene (5 bases). The CDR3 covers 14 residues. From germline, CDR1 is SGHRS and CDR2 YFSETQ. Trimming removed 4 bases at V and 5 bases at J, with 13 bases between. Here the CDR3 reads CASSPGGDYQPQHF. CDR3 in DNA: TGCGCCAGCAGCCCCGGAGGGGATTATCAGCCCCAGCATTTT.

This clonotype was seen many times. The chain recombines TRBV10-3 with TRBJ1-5; D ambiguous. V was pared by 3 bases and J by 0 bases, with 6 bases between. The CDR3 totals 14 residues. The germline V gene has CDR1 ENHRY and CDR2 SYGVKD. The CDR3 nucleotides read TGTGCCATCAGTGATTTAAATAGCAATCAGCCCCAGCATTTT. Protein: CAISDLNSNQPQHF.